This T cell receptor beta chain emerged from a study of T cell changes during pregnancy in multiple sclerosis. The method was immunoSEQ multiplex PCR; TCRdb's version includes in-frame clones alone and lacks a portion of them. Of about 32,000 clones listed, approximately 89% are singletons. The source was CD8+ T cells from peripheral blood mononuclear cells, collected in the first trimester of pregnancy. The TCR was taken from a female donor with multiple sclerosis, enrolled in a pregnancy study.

The CDR3: CASSYSGRAETQYF. CDR3 nucleotides: TGTGCCAGCAGTTACTCCGGCAGGGCGGAGACCCAGTACTTC. The genes are TRBV6-5 and TRBJ2-5, with D maybe TRBD1 (5 bases). The CDR3 runs to 14 residues. The germline gives CDR1 MNHEY, CDR2 SVGAGI. The V and J ends lost 0 bases and 5 bases respectively, with 10 bases between them.